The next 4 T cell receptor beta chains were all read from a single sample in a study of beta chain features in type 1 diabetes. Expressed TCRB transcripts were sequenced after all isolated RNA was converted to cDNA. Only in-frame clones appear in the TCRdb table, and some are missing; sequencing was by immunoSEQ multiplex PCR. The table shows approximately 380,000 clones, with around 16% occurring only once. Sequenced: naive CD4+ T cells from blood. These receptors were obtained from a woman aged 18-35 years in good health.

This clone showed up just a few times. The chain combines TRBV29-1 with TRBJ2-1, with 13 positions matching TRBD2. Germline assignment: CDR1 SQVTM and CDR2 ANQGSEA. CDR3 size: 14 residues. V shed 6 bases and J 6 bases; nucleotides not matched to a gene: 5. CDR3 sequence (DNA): TGCAGCGTCCTGGGACTAGCGGGACCCAATGAGCAGTTCTTC. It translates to CSVLGLAGPNEQFF.

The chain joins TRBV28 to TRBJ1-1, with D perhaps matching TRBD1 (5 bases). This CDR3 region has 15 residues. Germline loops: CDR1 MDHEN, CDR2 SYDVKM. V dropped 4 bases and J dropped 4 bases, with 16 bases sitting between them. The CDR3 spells CASSSPPAGSTEAFF. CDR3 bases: TGTGCCAGCAGTTCCCCTCCCGCAGGGTCCACTGAAGCTTTCTTT.

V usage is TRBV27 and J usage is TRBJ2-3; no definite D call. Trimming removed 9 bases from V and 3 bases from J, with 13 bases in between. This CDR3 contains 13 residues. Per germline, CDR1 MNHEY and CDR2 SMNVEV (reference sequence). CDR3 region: CASSIFRTDTQYF. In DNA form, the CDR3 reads TGTGCCAGTTCTATCTTCCGAACAGATACGCAGTATTTT.

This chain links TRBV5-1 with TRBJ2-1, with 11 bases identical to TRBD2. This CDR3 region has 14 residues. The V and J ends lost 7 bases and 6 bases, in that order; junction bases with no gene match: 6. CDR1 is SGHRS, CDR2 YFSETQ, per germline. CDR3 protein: CASGIAGGRNEQFF. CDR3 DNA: TGCGCCAGCGGGATAGCGGGAGGGCGCAATGAGCAGTTCTTC. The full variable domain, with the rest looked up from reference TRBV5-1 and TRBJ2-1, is KAGVTQTPRYLIKTRGQQVTLSCSPISGHRSVSWYQQTPGQGLQFLFEYFSETQRNKGNFPGRFSGRQFSNSRSEMNVSTLELGDSALYLCASGIAGGRNEQFFGPGTRLTVL.